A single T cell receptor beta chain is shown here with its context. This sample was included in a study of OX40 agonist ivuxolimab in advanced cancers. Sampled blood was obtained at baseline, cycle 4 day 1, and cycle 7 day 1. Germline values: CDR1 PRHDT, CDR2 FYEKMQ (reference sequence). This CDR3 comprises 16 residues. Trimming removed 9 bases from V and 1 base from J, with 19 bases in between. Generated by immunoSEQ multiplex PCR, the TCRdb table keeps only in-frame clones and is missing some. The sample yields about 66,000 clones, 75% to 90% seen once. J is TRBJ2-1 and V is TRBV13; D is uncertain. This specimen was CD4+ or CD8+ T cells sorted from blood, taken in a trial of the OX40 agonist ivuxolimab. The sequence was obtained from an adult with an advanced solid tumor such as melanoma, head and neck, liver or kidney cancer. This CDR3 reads CASRKPSGRSYNEQFF. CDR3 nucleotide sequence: TGTGCCAGTAGAAAACCTTCGGGCAGATCCTACAATGAGCAGTTCTTC.